One and the same sample provided the 17 T cell receptor beta chains below, sequenced in a study of blood T cell repertoires in COVID-19. Some clones are missing from TCRdb's copy, which holds only in-frame ones; the method was immunoSEQ multiplex PCR. Of 250,000 or so clones listed, more than 85% are singletons. Specimen: PBMCs or T cells enriched from blood (not recorded which). The receptors stem from a man aged 35 to 55 who had recovered from COVID-19.

This clone was seen only a few times. The rearrangement links TRBV18 to TRBJ2-3; 15 nucleotides agree with TRBD2. CDR1 and CDR2 from the germline V gene are KGHSH and LQKENI. The trim removed 3 bases at V and 7 bases at J, leaving 2 bases unmatched. The length of the CDR3 is 15 residues. CDR3 sequence reads: CASSPGLAGGYTQYF. CDR3 bases: TGTGCCAGCTCACCGGGACTAGCGGGAGGTTATACGCAGTATTTT.

The chain employs TRBV5-1 and TRBJ1-1, with 9 positions matching TRBD1. Losses at the gene ends were 3 bases for V and 2 bases for J; bases not matched to a gene: 8. Germline-derived CDR1 and CDR2 are SGHRS and YFSETQ. This CDR3 has 16 residues. CDR3 coding DNA: TGCGCCAGCAGCTGGACAGGGGACTTTACCAACACTGAAGCTTTCTTT. It codes for CASSWTGDFTNTEAFF.

The chain joins TRBV18 to TRBJ2-5; tentatively, D is TRBD2 (7 bases). The CDR3 consists of 16 residues. Between the trimmed V and J ends, which lost 3 bases and 4 bases, there was a span of 18 bases. Germline V lookup: CDR1 KGHSH, CDR2 LQKENI. This CDR3 reads CASSPVGRGRVETQYF. The CDR3 nucleotides read TGTGCCAGCTCACCGGTCGGGCGGGGGCGCGTAGAGACCCAGTACTTC. Full variable domain (missing parts from reference TRBV18 and TRBJ2-5): NAGVMQNPRHLVRRRGQEARLRCSPMKGHSHVYWYRQLPEEGLKFMVYLQKENIIDESGMPKERFSAEFPKEGPSILRIQQVVRGDSAAYFCASSPVGRGRVETQYFGPGTRLLVL.

This chain joins TRBV5-6 and TRBJ1-1; D not resolved. The CDR3 covers 14 residues. Trimming stripped 2 bases from V and 1 base from J, with 9 bases between. The germline V gene encodes CDR1 SGHDT and CDR2 YYEEEE. The chain's CDR3 is CASSFPSSNTEAFF. CDR3 DNA: TGTGCCAGCAGCTTCCCCTCTTCGAACACTGAAGCTTTCTTT.

The chain is built from TRBV10-2 and TRBJ1-3, with D tentatively TRBD1 (6 bases). The CDR3 runs 14 residues. V was clipped by 1 base and J by 4 bases, with 8 bases between them. CDR1 WSHSY and CDR2 SAAADI come from the germline V gene. In DNA, the CDR3 is TGCGCCAGCAGTGAGTGGACAGAAGGAAACACCATATATTTT. It is translated as CASSEWTEGNTIYF.

This clone came up once. The V gene is TRBV19, the J gene TRBJ1-6, with 7 bases identical to TRBD1. This CDR3 has 16 residues. V shed 4 bases, J shed 6 bases, and the junction held 9 bases outside the gene matches. Per the germline V gene, CDR1 is LNHDA and CDR2 is SQIVND (reference sequence). The CDR3 sequence: CASSTQGQAGNSPLHF. DNA for the CDR3: TGTGCCAGTAGTACCCAAGGACAGGCGGGTAATTCACCCCTCCACTTT. Complete variable domain (other parts from reference TRBV19 and TRBJ1-6): DGGITQSPKYLFRKEGQNVTLSCEQNLNHDAMYWYRQDPGQGLRLIYYSQIVNDFQKGDIAEGYSVSREKKESFPLTVTSAQKNPTAFYLCASSTQGQAGNSPLHFGNGTRLTVT.

The gene calls are TRBV15 and TRBJ1-4; TRBD1 aligns across 8 bases. The CDR3 is 16 amino acids. V was clipped by 4 bases and J by 8 bases; unmatched bases: 12. CDR1 is LNHNV and CDR2 is YYDKDF in the germline V gene (reference sequence). The CDR3 here is CATSTLLGGDREKLFF. In DNA, the CDR3 is TGTGCCACCAGCACCCTTCTGGGGGGGGACAGGGAAAAACTGTTTTTT.

V gene TRBV7-8 combines with J gene TRBJ1-1; TRBD1 is a possible D gene (6 bases). Trimming took off 5 bases at V and 5 bases at J, with 21 bases between the two ends. The CDR3 is made up of 16 amino acids. Germline values: CDR1 SGHVS, CDR2 FQNEAQ. The CDR3 DNA follows: TGTGCCAGCAGCCTCGAGCCCGTAGGGGGAGGGACTGAAGCTTTCTTT. Protein sequence: CASSLEPVGGGTEAFF.

This chain links TRBV28 with TRBJ2-3; 7 bases are a match to TRBD1. Germline V gene lookup returns CDR1 MDHEN and CDR2 SYDVKM. The CDR3 totals 14 residues. J was trimmed by 2 bases and V by 7 bases; bases with no gene match: 6. CDR3 coding DNA: TGTGCCAGCAATTCGGGACAGAACACAGATACGCAGTATTTT. It codes for CASNSGQNTDTQYF.

The chain is built from TRBV9 and TRBJ2-2; weak D call: TRBD1 (6 bases). V dropped 0 bases and J dropped 7 bases, with 13 bases sitting between them. Germline CDR1 is SGDLS and CDR2 is YYNGEE. The CDR3 runs 15 residues. The CDR3 DNA sequence: TGTGCCAGCAGCGTAGTATCAGGGGCGAACGGGGAGCTGTTTTTT. This encodes CASSVVSGANGELFF.

The gene calls are TRBV5-1 and TRBJ2-1, with 12 bases fitting TRBD2. The V gene's germline CDR1 is SGHRS and CDR2 YFSETQ. This CDR3 region has 16 residues. Trimming at V came to 0 bases and at J to 8 bases, leaving 6 bases not matched to a gene. The CDR3 sequence: CASSLVLAGGRDEQFF. Written as DNA, the CDR3 is TGCGCCAGCAGCTTGGTACTAGCGGGGGGTAGGGATGAGCAGTTCTTC.

The chain links TRBV12-3 or TRBV12-4 to TRBJ2-5; a possible D gene is TRBD2 (5 bases). This CDR3 region has 13 residues. Trimming cost V 3 bases and J 5 bases, with 10 bases left between them. The chain's CDR3 is CASSFIREETQYF. Written as DNA, the CDR3 is TGTGCCAGCAGTTTTATAAGGGAGGAGACCCAGTACTTC.

This rearrangement joins TRBV7-2 to TRBJ2-1, with TRBD2 matching over 9 bases. CDR3 size: 15 residues. Losses at the gene ends were 6 bases for V and 4 bases for J; bases not matched to a gene: 7. Germline CDR1 and CDR2: SGHTA and FQGNSA. CDR3 DNA sequence: TGTGCCAGCAGACCCGGCGGGGGGGTGTACAATGAGCAGTTCTTC. Residues: CASRPGGGVYNEQFF.

The genes are TRBV4-1 and TRBJ2-2; 9 bases agree with TRBD2. The CDR3 is 17 amino acids. J was trimmed by 5 bases and V by 1 base; bases with no gene match: 8. Germline lookup yields CDR1 MGHRA and CDR2 YSYEKL. The CDR3 loop reads CASSQGIAGVYTGELFF. The CDR3 coding sequence is TGCGCCAGCAGCCAAGGTATAGCGGGAGTATATACCGGGGAGCTGTTTTTT.

CDR3 sequence: CASTRGEGNAEAFF. CDR3 DNA sequence: TGTGCCAGCACCCGGGGGGAAGGGAATGCTGAAGCTTTCTTT. V and J are TRBV7-9 and TRBJ1-1; a possible D gene is TRBD1 (5 bases). CDR1 and CDR2 from the germline V gene are SEHNR and FQNEAQ (reference sequence). This CDR3 contains 14 residues. The V gene lost 7 bases and the J gene lost 6 bases, with 18 bases spanning the gap.

This clone appeared once. V gene TRBV16 combines with J gene TRBJ2-3; 9 bases line up with TRBD2. Germline CDR1 is KGHSY and CDR2 is FQNENV. This CDR3 comprises 15 residues. Germline trimming cut 7 bases from V and 4 bases from J; bases unmatched to any gene: 9. This CDR3 is CASNMAGGLADTQYF. CDR3 in DNA: TGTGCCAGCAACATGGCGGGGGGGCTGGCAGATACGCAGTATTTT.

This chain uses TRBV6-5 with TRBJ2-2, with 7 bases lining up with TRBD1. There are 14 residues in the CDR3. Germline V gene lookup returns CDR1 MNHEY and CDR2 SVGAGI. J gave up 4 bases and V 5 bases, and 4 bases lay outside the gene matches. The CDR3 is CASSKQGFTGELFF. In DNA, the CDR3 is TGTGCCAGCAGTAAACAGGGGTTCACCGGGGAGCTGTTTTTT.